This T cell receptor beta chain was captured in a study of cytotoxic CD8 clonotypes in ibrutinib-treated CLL. Study-wide context: The study included roughly 10 relapsed/refractory and 15 treatment-naive patients; under 18 had IGHV unmutated disease. Response samples were taken after a median of around 11 months on treatment, range 6 to 36.

Sequencing used immunoSEQ multiplex PCR; TCRdb keeps in-frame clones, though not all of them. Of fewer than 400,000 clones listed, over 60% are singletons. This clone was seen a single time. The antigen is undetermined. Findings and limits, study-wide: Sampling times differed between sustained-remission and progressing patients. Researchers report that baseline clonality outpaced age-matched healthy donors and tracked circulating CD8+ T-cell counts.

The CDR3 consists of 16 residues. V was clipped by 3 bases and J by 8 bases, with 22 bases between them. Germline V gene sequence: CDR1 MNHEY, CDR2 SVGAGI. The receptor's source is a human donor with chronic lymphocytic leukemia. The chain recombines TRBV6-5 with TRBJ1-2; D remains unclear. The input for sequencing was PBMCs, taken after 36 months of ibrutinib treatment. In nucleotides, the CDR3 is TGTGCCAGCAGTTATGGGGTCGGACGTTCCATGATCGGCTACACCTTC. Amino acid sequence: CASSYGVGRSMIGYTF.